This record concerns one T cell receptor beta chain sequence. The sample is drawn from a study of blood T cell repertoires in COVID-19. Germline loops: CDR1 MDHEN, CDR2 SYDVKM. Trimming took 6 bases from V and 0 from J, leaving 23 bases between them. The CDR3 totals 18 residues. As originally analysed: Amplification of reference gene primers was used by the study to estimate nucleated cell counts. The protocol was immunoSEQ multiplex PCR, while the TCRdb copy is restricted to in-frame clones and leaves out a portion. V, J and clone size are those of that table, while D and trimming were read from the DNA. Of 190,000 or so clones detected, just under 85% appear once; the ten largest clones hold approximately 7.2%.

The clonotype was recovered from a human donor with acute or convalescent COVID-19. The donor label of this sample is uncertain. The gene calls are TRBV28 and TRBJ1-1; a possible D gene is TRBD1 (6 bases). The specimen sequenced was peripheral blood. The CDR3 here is CASRSPGHLFVMNTEAFF. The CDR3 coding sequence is TGTGCCAGCAGGTCTCCGGGACATTTATTTGTGATGAACACTGAAGCTTTCTTT.